This T cell receptor beta chain was recovered during a study of shared clonotypes between healthy human individuals. The table came from immunoSEQ multiplex PCR; TCRdb's copy has only in-frame clones and leaves some out. The table lists some 1 million clones, around 76% of them singletons. The CDR3 totals 15 residues. Germline CDR1 is MNHEY and CDR2 is SMNVEV (reference sequence). J was trimmed by 2 bases and V by 3 bases; bases with no gene match: 4. V and J are TRBV27 and TRBJ2-1; 7 bases agree with TRBD2. Material for sequencing was memory CD4+ T cells sorted from blood. Stated subset: CD45RA-negative fraction. This sequence was found in a man between 18 and 35 years old in good health. The CDR3 DNA reads as TGTGCCAGCAGTTTCCAAGCGGGGCCCTACAATGAGCAGTTCTTC. The encoded protein is CASSFQAGPYNEQFF.